The clone carrying this TCR beta chain was picked up a small number of times. Profiled with immunoSEQ multiplex PCR; TCRdb holds only in-frame clones, not every one. The sample lists roughly 91,000 clones, approximately 80% seen once, with approximately 10% in the top ten. This record comes from a study of blood T cell repertoires in COVID-19. Sequenced: peripheral blood. The sequence was collected from a man between 65 and 80 years old with acute or convalescent COVID-19.

CDR3 coding DNA: TGCGCCAGCAGCACTGCAATCAGGGGTGGCTACACCTTC. This sequence encodes CASSTAIRGGYTF. The chain links TRBV5-1 to TRBJ1-2, with a tentative D call TRBD1 (6 bases). There are 13 residues in the CDR3. CDR1 SGHRS and CDR2 YFSETQ come from the germline V gene. V lost 4 bases, J lost 7 bases, and 14 bases lay in between.